Below are 7 T cell receptor beta chains sequenced from a single sample in a study of graft-versus-host responses after intestinal transplantation. No antigens are known for them. The repertoire was sequenced with immunoSEQ multiplex PCR; TCRdb's copy has only in-frame clones and lacks some. The repertoire consists of 95,000 to 150,000 clones, with approximately 96% occurring once and the leading ten covering 3% to 4%. The sequences come from unstimulated CD8+ T cells sorted from spleen or lymph node cells, collected before intestinal transplant. The receptors here all came from a human donor who received an intestinal transplant.

The rearrangement uses TRBV5-1 and TRBJ1-3, with D perhaps TRBD1 (5 bases). CDR1 and CDR2 from the germline V gene are SGHRS and YFSETQ. The CDR3 is 16 amino acids. Trimming pared 1 base from V and 0 bases from J, leaving 11 bases between. The CDR3 here is CASSLWGLSSGNTIYF. CDR3 bases: TGCGCCAGCAGCTTGTGGGGCTTGAGCTCTGGAAACACCATATATTTT. Filled out from reference TRBV5-1 and TRBJ1-3, the complete variable domain reads KAGVTQTPRYLIKTRGQQVTLSCSPISGHRSVSWYQQTPGQGLQFLFEYFSETQRNKGNFPGRFSGRQFSNSRSEMNVSTLELGDSALYLCASSLWGLSSGNTIYFGEGSWLTVV.

This clone has only one observation. The V and J genes are TRBV7-8 and TRBJ1-1; D call uncertain. The CDR3 has 14 amino acids. Germline V gives CDR1 SGHVS, CDR2 FQNEAQ. Trimming stripped 1 base from V and 4 bases from J, with 10 bases between. CDR3 amino acids: CASSLEGRPTEAFF. In DNA form, the CDR3 reads TGTGCCAGCAGCTTAGAGGGCAGGCCCACTGAAGCTTTCTTT.

The chain combines TRBV6-5 with TRBJ2-5; 8 bases are shared with TRBD2. The CDR3 has 15 amino acids. Germline CDR1 and CDR2: MNHEY and SVGAGI. The V segment lost 6 bases and the J segment 1 base; nucleotides outside the gene matches: 7. The CDR3 nucleotides read TGTGCCAGCAGACCTGGGACTAGTAGCCAAGAGACCCAGTACTTC. It encodes CASRPGTSSQETQYF.

This CDR3 reads CAWSVQGRFQQYF. The CDR3 DNA sequence: TGTGCCTGGAGTGTACAGGGGAGATTCCAGCAGTACTTC. The chain joins TRBV30 to TRBJ2-7; TRBD1 agrees at 7 bases. The V gene's germline CDR1 is GTSNPN and CDR2 SVGIG (reference sequence). The CDR3 loop spans 13 amino acids. V shed 0 bases, J shed 8 bases, and the junction held 7 bases outside the gene matches.

The chain combines TRBV4-3 with TRBJ2-7; no reliable D call. This CDR3 is 15 amino acids long. The V gene lost 1 base and the J gene lost 0 bases, with 10 bases spanning the gap. Germline assignment: CDR1 LGHNA and CDR2 YSLEER. The CDR3 bases are TGCGCCAGCAGCCAAGTAGGCACGAGCTCCTACGAGCAGTACTTC. It is translated as CASSQVGTSSYEQYF.

The chain combines TRBV7-9 with TRBJ2-1; D not certain. The germline gives CDR1 SEHNR, CDR2 FQNEAQ (reference sequence). With 4 bases removed from V and 8 bases from J, the gap between germline ends came to 15 bases. This CDR3 has 14 amino acids. In DNA form, the CDR3 reads TGTGCCAGCAGCTGGACGGATTTGAAATATGAGCAGTTCTTC. This gives the protein CASSWTDLKYEQFF.

The rearrangement links TRBV30 to TRBJ1-3; perhaps TRBD1 as D (6 bases). The ends were cut back, 4 bases at V and 5 bases at J, with 12 bases in the middle. Germline V gives CDR1 GTSNPN, CDR2 SVGIG (reference sequence). The CDR3 consists of 13 residues. In DNA form, the CDR3 reads TGTGCCTGGATTCTGGGACAAAGAAACACCATATATTTT. Protein: CAWILGQRNTIYF.